A selection of T cell receptor beta chains follows, all from one sample in a study of blood T cell repertoires in COVID-19. Produced via immunoSEQ multiplex PCR; TCRdb's table is partial and in-frame only. The sample includes more than 80,000 clones, approximately 80% of them seen just once. The source material was peripheral blood. The receptors here all came from a woman aged 55-69 years with acute or convalescent COVID-19. Both conserved end residues are part of each CDR3. A D gene is named only where the DNA matches it firmly. The size of a clone is reported for some rows only, either as once, few or many, or as a class for expanded clones.

length,V,J,size,D,CDR3,DNA
13,TRBV11-3,TRBJ2-7,.,.,CASSSTGFREQYF,TGTGCCAGCAGCTCAACAGGGTTTCGCGAGCAGTACTTC
14,TRBV7-2,TRBJ2-3,.,.,CASSSMGLTDTQYF,TGTGCCAGCAGCTCGATGGGACTCACAGATACGCAGTATTTT
16,TRBV5-4,TRBJ2-7,.,TRBD2,CASSSDLAGSYYEQYF,TGTGCCAGCAGCTCTGACCTAGCGGGATCCTACTACGAGCAGTACTTC
12,TRBV2,TRBJ1-2,.,.,CASSGADYGYTF,TGTGCCAGCAGTGGGGCCGATTATGGCTACACCTTC
19,TRBV28,TRBJ2-1,.,.,CASSFPSGTTQRSYNEQFF,TGTGCCAGCAGTTTCCCCTCCGGGACAACGCAGAGGTCCTACAATGAGCAGTTCTTC
13,TRBV7-3,TRBJ2-7,.,TRBD1,CASSLTGGYEQYF,TGTGCCAGCAGCCTAACAGGGGGCTACGAGCAGTACTTC
12,TRBV2,TRBJ1-2,.,.,CASSLRGSGYTF,TGTGCCAGCAGTTTACGGGGAAGTGGCTACACCTTC
15,TRBV9,TRBJ1-5,.,.,CASSVGVSGSSPQHF,TGTGCCAGCAGCGTAGGGGTGTCGGGTTCATCGCCCCAGCATTTT
14,TRBV6-5,TRBJ2-7,.,TRBD1,CASTWEEGQVWQYF,TGTGCCAGCACGTGGGAGGAGGGACAGGTATGGCAGTACTTC
17,TRBV9,TRBJ2-1,few,TRBD2,CASSLTSGTSGSNEQFF,TGTGCCAGCAGCCTCACATCCGGGACTAGCGGGAGCAATGAGCAGTTCTTC
16,TRBV28,TRBJ2-3,.,TRBD1,CASSATGTGLIDTQYF,TGTGCCAGCAGTGCTACCGGGACAGGGTTGATAGATACGCAGTATTTT
15,TRBV30,TRBJ1-2,.,TRBD1,CAWSATRGVTYGYTF,TGTGCCTGGAGCGCTACCAGGGGGGTGACTTATGGCTACACCTTC
13,TRBV13,TRBJ1-1,.,.,CASSLVPEGGAFF,TGTGCCAGCAGCTTAGTTCCTGAGGGTGGAGCTTTCTTT
19,TRBV7-9,TRBJ2-1,.,.,CASSLAQYIRLEVYNEQFF,TGTGCCAGCAGCTTAGCGCAATACATTAGGTTAGAGGTGTACAATGAGCAGTTCTTC
14,TRBV6-5,TRBJ1-2,.,TRBD1,CASSRQGTNYGYTF,TGTGCCAGCAGTAGACAGGGCACTAACTATGGCTACACCTTC
15,TRBV5-1,TRBJ2-6,.,.,CASSVTVAGANVLTF,TGCGCCAGCAGCGTTACAGTGGCTGGGGCCAACGTCCTGACTTTC
16,TRBV7-9,TRBJ2-7,.,TRBD2,CASSSTTSGIPYEQYF,TGTGCCAGCAGCTCTACGACTAGCGGGATCCCCTACGAGCAGTACTTC
15,TRBV11-2,TRBJ2-5,.,TRBD2,CASSFSAGGQETQYF,TGTGCCAGCAGCTTTTCAGCGGGGGGGCAAGAGACCCAGTACTTC
15,TRBV5-1,TRBJ2-7,few,TRBD1,CASSYPGQGPYEQYF,TGCGCCAGCAGCTACCCGGGACAGGGTCCCTACGAGCAGTACTTC
17,TRBV5-4,TRBJ1-6,few,TRBD1,CASSRDRGGSYNSPLHF,TGTGCCAGCAGCCGAGACAGGGGCGGCTCCTATAATTCACCCCTCCACTTT
16,TRBV7-3,TRBJ2-6,few,.,CASSPGRSSGANVLTF,TGTGCCAGCAGCCCTGGGAGGAGCTCTGGGGCCAACGTCCTGACTTTC
15,TRBV5-1,TRBJ2-5,.,TRBD2,CASSRDLRGEETQYF,TGCGCCAGCAGCCGGGATCTGCGGGGGGAAGAGACCCAGTACTTC
11,TRBV7-8,TRBJ1-1,.,.,CASSPQGGAFF,TGTGCCAGCAGCCCCCAAGGGGGAGCTTTCTTT
15,TRBV27,TRBJ2-7,.,TRBD2,CASSFGSGVLHEQYF,TGTGCCAGCAGTTTCGGTAGCGGGGTGCTACACGAGCAGTACTTC
13,TRBV2,TRBJ2-1,once,.,CASIRGSYNEQFF,TGTGCCAGCATAAGGGGTTCCTACAATGAGCAGTTCTTC
14,TRBV28,TRBJ1-2,.,.,CASKGGRTNYGYTF,TGTGCCAGCAAAGGCGGGAGGACTAACTATGGCTACACCTTC
15,TRBV5-1,TRBJ1-4,.,TRBD1,CASRLTGGAQEKLFF,TGCGCCAGCAGACTGACAGGGGGCGCCCAGGAAAAACTGTTTTTT
14,TRBV7-2,TRBJ2-2,.,.,CASRGDYSRGELFF,TGTGCCAGCAGAGGAGACTATTCGCGTGGGGAGCTGTTTTTT
15,TRBV19,TRBJ2-7,.,.,CASSTRDSPMGEQYF,TGTGCCAGTAGTACCCGGGACTCCCCGATGGGTGAGCAGTACTTC
14,TRBV28,TRBJ1-3,.,TRBD1,CASRLQGSGNTIYF,TGTGCCAGCAGACTACAGGGGTCTGGAAACACCATATATTTT
16,TRBV7-9,TRBJ1-2,.,.,CASSAWGGSFSNGYTF,TGTGCCAGCAGCGCCTGGGGGGGCTCCTTCTCGAATGGCTACACCTTC
13,TRBV30,TRBJ1-4,.,.,CAWRGGPAEKLFF,TGTGCCTGGAGGGGGGGGCCCGCTGAAAAACTGTTTTTT
13,TRBV30,TRBJ2-1,.,.,CAWSVLRENEQFF,TGTGCCTGGAGTGTACTAAGGGAGAATGAGCAGTTCTTC
14,TRBV3-1/TRBV3-2,TRBJ2-5,.,.,CASSPPGMRETQYF,TGTGCCAGCAGCCCCCCCGGGATGAGAGAGACCCAGTACTTC
16,TRBV3-1/TRBV3-2,TRBJ2-1,.,.,CASSRRDGSSYNEQFF,TGTGCCAGCAGCAGGAGGGACGGGAGCTCCTACAATGAGCAGTTCTTC
15,TRBV11-1,TRBJ1-6,.,.,CASSLETGGLSPLHF,TGTGCCAGCAGCCTGGAAACGGGGGGTTTGTCACCCCTCCACTTT
15,TRBV25-1,TRBJ2-1,once,TRBD2,CASSEPAGVAGEQFF,TGTGCCAGCAGTGAACCAGCGGGAGTGGCGGGTGAGCAGTTCTTC
15,TRBV11-1,TRBJ2-5,.,.,CASSFSRTIQETQYF,TGTGCCAGCAGCTTCTCTAGGACTATCCAAGAGACCCAGTACTTC
14,TRBV7-2,TRBJ2-2,once,.,CASSLVALTGELFF,TGTGCCAGCAGCTTAGTGGCTCTCACCGGGGAGCTGTTTTTT
13,TRBV3-1/TRBV3-2,TRBJ1-1,few,.,CASSQVRDTEAFF,TGTGCCAGCAGCCAAGTGCGGGACACTGAAGCTTTCTTT
16,TRBV20-1,TRBJ2-3,few,TRBD2,CSASSRSGRATDTQYF,TGCAGTGCTAGTAGTCGGAGCGGGAGGGCCACAGATACGCAGTATTTT
13,TRBV4-2,TRBJ2-1,.,.,CASSQDGGGDGFF,TGTGCCAGCAGCCAAGATGGAGGAGGGGACGGTTTCTTC